Listed here is a single TCR beta chain. Its specificity is unknown. Unique molecular identifiers tagged the TCR beta cDNA libraries. Around 500,000 cDNA molecules were recovered from an input of roughly 0.95 to 10 million T cells. TCRdb ran MiXCR on the PCR reads and lists one entry per CDR3 protein. This sample has 600,000 to 750,000 distinct CDR3 sequences, with more than 50% found just once. These data belong to a study of post-analysis software for immune sequencing data. Study information: The cohort encompassed relapsing-remitting, secondary progressive and progressive-relapsing multiple sclerosis disease courses. Broader study findings: Diversity measured as normalized Chao1 was significantly lower in multiple sclerosis patients than in controls. Samples from a shared batch, those prepared together, strongly co-clustered by F measure.

The specimen was blood. The source is a girl aged 2-9 years with multiple sclerosis.

CDR3 residues: CASRGSGTGPYEQYF. DNA for the CDR3: TGCGCCAGCAGGGGCTCCGGGACAGGGCCCTACGAGCAGTACTTC. The chain carries TRBV5-1 and TRBJ2-7; 9 bases align to TRBD1. This CDR3 is built from 15 residues. The germline V gene encodes CDR1 SGHRS and CDR2 YFSETQ. Losses at the gene ends were 5 bases for V and 2 bases for J; bases not matched to a gene: 8.